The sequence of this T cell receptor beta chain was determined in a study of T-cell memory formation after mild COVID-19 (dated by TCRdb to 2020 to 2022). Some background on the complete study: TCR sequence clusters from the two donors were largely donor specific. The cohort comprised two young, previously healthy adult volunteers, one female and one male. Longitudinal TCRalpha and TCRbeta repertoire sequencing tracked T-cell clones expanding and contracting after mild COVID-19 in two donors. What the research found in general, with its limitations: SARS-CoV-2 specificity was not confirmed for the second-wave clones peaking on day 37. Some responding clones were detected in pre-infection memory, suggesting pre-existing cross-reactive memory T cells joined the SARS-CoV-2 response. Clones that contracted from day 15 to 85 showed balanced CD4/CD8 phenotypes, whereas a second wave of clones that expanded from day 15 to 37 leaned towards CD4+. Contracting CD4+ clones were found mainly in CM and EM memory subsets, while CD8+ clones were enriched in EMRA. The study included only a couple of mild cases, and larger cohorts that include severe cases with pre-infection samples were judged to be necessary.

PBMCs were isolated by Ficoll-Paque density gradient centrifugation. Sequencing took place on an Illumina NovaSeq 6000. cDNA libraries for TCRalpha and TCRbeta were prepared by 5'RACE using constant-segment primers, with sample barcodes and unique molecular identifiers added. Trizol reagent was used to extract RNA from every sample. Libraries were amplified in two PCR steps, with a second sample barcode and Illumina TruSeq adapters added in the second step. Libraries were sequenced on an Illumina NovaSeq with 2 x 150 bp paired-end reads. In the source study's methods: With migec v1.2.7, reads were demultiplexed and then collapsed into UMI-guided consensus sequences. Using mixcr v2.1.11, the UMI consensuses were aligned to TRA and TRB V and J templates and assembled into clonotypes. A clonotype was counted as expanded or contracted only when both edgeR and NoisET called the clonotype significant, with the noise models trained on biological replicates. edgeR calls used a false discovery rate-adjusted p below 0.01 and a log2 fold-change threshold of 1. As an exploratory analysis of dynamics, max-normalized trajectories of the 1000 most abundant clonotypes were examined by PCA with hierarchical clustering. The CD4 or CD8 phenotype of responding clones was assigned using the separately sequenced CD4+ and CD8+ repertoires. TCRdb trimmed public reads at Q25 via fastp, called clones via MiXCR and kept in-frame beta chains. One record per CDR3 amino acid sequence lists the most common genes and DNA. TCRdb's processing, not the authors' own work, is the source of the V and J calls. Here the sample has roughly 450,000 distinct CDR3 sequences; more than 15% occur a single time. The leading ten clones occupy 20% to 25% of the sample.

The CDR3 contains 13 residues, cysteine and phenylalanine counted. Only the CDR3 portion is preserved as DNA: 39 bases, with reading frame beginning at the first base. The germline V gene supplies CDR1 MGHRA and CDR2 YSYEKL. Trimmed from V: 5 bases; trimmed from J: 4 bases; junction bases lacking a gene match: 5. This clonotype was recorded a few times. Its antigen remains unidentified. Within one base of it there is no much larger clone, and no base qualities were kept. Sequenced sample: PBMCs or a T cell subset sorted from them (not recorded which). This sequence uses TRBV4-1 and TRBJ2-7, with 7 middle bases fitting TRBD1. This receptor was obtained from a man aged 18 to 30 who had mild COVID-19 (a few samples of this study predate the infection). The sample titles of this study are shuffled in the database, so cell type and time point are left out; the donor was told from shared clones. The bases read TGCGCCAGCAGCGAACAACAGGGGTACGAGCAGTACTTC. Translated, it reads CASSEQQGYEQYF.